Listed below are T cell receptor beta chains from one sample, sequenced in a study of T cells expressing NK-cell markers. TCRdb processed the 5' RACE reads again and assigns one entry to each CDR3 protein, with no DNA. In all, the sample yields 500,000 or so distinct CDR3 sequences. Material: blood T cells: a sorted CD56 or NKG2C T cell subset, CD4+ or CD8+ T cells, or bulk PBMC T cells (not recorded which). These TCRs come from a man aged 18 to 29 in good health. CDR3s include the opening cysteine and the closing phenylalanine or tryptophan.

j_call v_call cdr3_aa
TRBJ1-1 TRBV7-2 CASSLYGDAFF
TRBJ2-5 TRBV5-1 CASSLVPGADTYF
TRBJ2-7 TRBV20-1 CSADPSGRSYEQYF
TRBJ2-5 TRBV27 CASSPLAGTGGRETQYF
TRBJ1-2 TRBV12-3/TRBV12-4 CASSLAPGTNYGYTF
TRBJ2-3 TRBV7-2 CASSLELRERRNTQYF
TRBJ2-1 TRBV10-3 CAISESVATGGEQFF
TRBJ2-2 TRBV3-1 CASSQSRRSVTGELFF
TRBJ1-1 TRBV21-1 CASNPIVRATEAFF
TRBJ2-1 TRBV10-3 CAISEIGRDRSYNEQFF
TRBJ2-3 TRBV20-1 CSAWDSLRADTQYF
TRBJ1-4 TRBV20-1 CSARDYRTAGEKLFF
TRBJ1-5 TRBV12-3/TRBV12-4 CASKFGGGSNQPQHF
TRBJ2-1 TRBV7-3 CASRQSRALAEENNEQFF
TRBJ1-6 TRBV28 CASSFLPESTYNSPLHF
TRBJ1-1 TRBV12-3/TRBV12-4 CASSLTEEAFF
TRBJ2-7 TRBV6-1 CASSEAIDPDRRSYEQYF
TRBJ2-7 TRBV13 CASSSILAGGPTKTAYEQYF
TRBJ2-1 TRBV29-1 CSVKREDQQFF
TRBJ2-7 TRBV6-5 CASSYRTSLGGEQYF
TRBJ2-1 TRBV24-1 CATSDFPGTGNNEQFF
TRBJ2-7 TRBV6-2/TRBV6-3 CASSAPGQTYEQYF
TRBJ2-7 TRBV30 CAWGVTDAEQYF
TRBJ2-3 TRBV12-5 CASGPTDTQYF
TRBJ1-2 TRBV12-5 CASGRTSTYGYTF
TRBJ2-3 TRBV12-3/TRBV12-4 CASSLDRGSDTQYF
TRBJ2-1 TRBV6-1 CASSDLSDHLINEQFF
TRBJ2-2 TRBV7-3 CASSPGTSGSIGTGELFF
TRBJ2-1 TRBV20-1 CSARAGGRYEQFF
TRBJ2-1 TRBV12-3/TRBV12-4 CASSFLDSRNGNEQFF
TRBJ2-2 TRBV29-1 CSVETGTGGELFF
TRBJ2-7 TRBV18 CASSPLQQSYEQYF
TRBJ1-2 TRBV30 CAWSVRRGTYGYTF
TRBJ1-2 TRBV5-1 CASSLSGTDGYTF
TRBJ2-1 TRBV20-1 CSARALGLATGNEQFF
TRBJ2-5 TRBV12-3/TRBV12-4 CASRLAGVGETQYF
TRBJ2-7 TRBV29-1 CSVVGVRGSYEQYF
TRBJ2-1 TRBV7-9 CASSLAGSSYNEQFF
TRBJ2-5 TRBV28 CASRDSFQETQYF
TRBJ2-3 TRBV27 CASSPLLAGGPTQYF
TRBJ1-2 TRBV20-1 CSASRGRPTNYGYTF
TRBJ1-2 TRBV6-5 CASSYSGQGSYGYTF
TRBJ1-1 TRBV27 CASKRGTGLNTEAFF
TRBJ2-1 TRBV25-1 CASGTFYNEQFF
TRBJ2-1 TRBV30 CAQRHPVYNEQFF
TRBJ2-7 TRBV10-3 CAINTDRDSDEQYF
TRBJ2-1 TRBV11-2 CASSLLNRESAEQFF
TRBJ1-1 TRBV28 CASSFPGHTAFF
TRBJ1-2 TRBV27 CASSSLPYYGYTF
TRBJ2-1 TRBV6-6 CASSYASGREQFF
TRBJ2-5 TRBV20-1 CSVRPEGGETQYF
TRBJ2-5 TRBV20-1 CSARRLADGETQYF
TRBJ1-5 TRBV18 CASSCRDRVIHSNQPQHF
TRBJ2-5 TRBV12-3/TRBV12-4 CASSLVVFDRAETQYF
TRBJ2-2 TRBV9 CASSQGYNTGELFF
TRBJ2-7 TRBV7-3 CASSPRGAGLSSEQYF
TRBJ2-3 TRBV5-1 CASSLPKTSTDTQYF
TRBJ2-6 TRBV11-2 CASSLAPAYSGANVLTF
TRBJ2-3 TRBV7-8 CASSLEAGLMAADTQYF
TRBJ2-1 TRBV9 CASSVALQRDLNEQFF